The next 2 T cell receptor beta chains were all read from a single sample in a study of monozygotic twins with inflammatory bowel disease. TCRdb reanalyzed the 5' RACE reads, giving one entry per CDR3 protein sequence and no DNA. Reported are over 90,000 distinct CDR3 sequences; the ten largest clones contain 1.9%. The specimen was blood. All receptors come from a human donor with ulcerative colitis or Crohn's disease, or a healthy co-twin of an affected twin (not recorded which).

The V and J genes are TRBV10-3 and TRBJ2-3; without DNA, the TCRdb call of TRBD1 cannot be checked. Germline loops: CDR1 ENHRY, CDR2 SYGVKD. This CDR3 spans 15 amino acids. The CDR3 sequence: CATEGTGLKTDTQYF.

This rearrangement joins TRBV6-6 to TRBJ1-4; TCRdb calls TRBD1, which cannot be checked without DNA. The V gene's germline CDR1 is MNHNY and CDR2 SVGAGI (reference sequence). The CDR3 is 14 residues long. CDR3 sequence reads: CASSPGQGNEKLFF.